The 32 T cell receptor beta chains listed next were all sequenced from one sample in a study of spatial heterogeneity in lung cancer. TCRdb recomputed calls from the 5' RACE reads with MiXCR, one row per CDR3 protein. The profile shows about 82,000 distinct CDR3 sequences, roughly 12% of them singletons. This sample's time point: sample taken at primary tumor resection. The study sequenced unsorted whole RNA from tumor, nontumor lung or frozen PBMC. Sequences were derived from PBMCs, sampled at surgery. Receptor source: a male donor with early-stage non-small cell lung cancer.

The gene calls are TRBV15 and TRBJ1-2; D is perhaps TRBD1 (6 bases). This CDR3 region has 15 residues. V was clipped by 1 base and J by 0 bases, with 9 bases between them. Germline lookup yields CDR1 LNHNV and CDR2 YYDKDF (reference sequence). This CDR3 reads CATSRGAGANYGYTF. The CDR3 DNA is TGTGCCACCAGCAGAGGGGCAGGGGCTAACTATGGCTACACCTTC.

V is TRBV29-1 and J is TRBJ2-2; TRBD2 matches at 7 bases. Germline V gene sequence: CDR1 SQVTM, CDR2 ANQGSEA. This CDR3 comprises 16 residues. Trimming cost V 1 base and J 0 bases; bases outside gene matches: 5. The chain's CDR3 is CSVEGGSGPNTGELFF. In DNA form, the CDR3 reads TGCAGCGTTGAAGGGGGTAGCGGGCCGAACACCGGGGAGCTGTTTTTT.

This clonotype has a handful of counts. The chain couples TRBV7-9 to TRBJ1-1; D is uncertain. Trimming cost V 5 bases and J 1 base, with 14 bases left between them. Germline assignment: CDR1 SEHNR and CDR2 FQNEAQ (reference sequence). This CDR3 region has 15 residues. CDR3: CASSPLTSSNTEAFF. Written as DNA, the CDR3 is TGTGCCAGCAGCCCTCTAACCAGCTCGAACACTGAAGCTTTCTTT.

V usage is TRBV7-8 and J usage is TRBJ2-5; TRBD2 matches at 7 bases. The germline CDR1 and CDR2 sequences are SGHVS and FQNEAQ. The CDR3 sequence is 15 residues long. V lost 5 bases, J lost 2 bases, and 8 bases stayed unmatched. The CDR3 DNA reads as TGTGCCAGCAGCCTGGTGCCTAGCGGACAAGAGACCCAGTACTTC. Translated, it gives CASSLVPSGQETQYF. Looking up the rest from reference TRBV7-8 and TRBJ2-5 gives the full variable domain: GAGVSQSPRYKVAKRGQDVALRCDPISGHVSLFWYQQALGQGPEFLTYFQNEAQLDKSGLPSDRFFAERPEGSVSTLKIQRTQQEDSAVYLCASSLVPSGQETQYFGPGTRLLVL.

This clonotype was seen a handful of times. The chain joins TRBV18 to TRBJ2-4; the match to TRBD1 covers 10 bases. V shed 2 bases, J shed 8 bases, and the junction held 9 bases outside the gene matches. The germline CDR1 and CDR2 sequences are KGHSH and LQKENI. The CDR3 loop spans 16 amino acids. CDR3 residues: CASSPSTGGEQDIQYF. The DNA for the CDR3 is TGTGCCAGCTCACCATCGACAGGGGGCGAGCAGGACATTCAGTACTTC.

This chain uses TRBV7-8 with TRBJ2-3; 11 bases map to TRBD1. This CDR3 contains 15 residues. Germline CDR1 is SGHVS and CDR2 is FQNEAQ. After removal of 8 bases from V and 5 bases from J, the junction contained 9 bases not matched to a gene. CDR3 protein: CASREDRGRKDTQYF. For the CDR3, the DNA is TGTGCCAGCCGAGAGGACAGGGGGCGAAAAGATACGCAGTATTTT.

This clonotype was seen repeatedly, ten times or more. The rearrangement uses TRBV24-1 and TRBJ1-2; weak D call: TRBD1 (6 bases). The CDR3 loop spans 15 amino acids. V lost 0 bases and J 3 bases, leaving 10 bases between the germline ends. Germline CDR1 is KGHDR and CDR2 is SFDVKD. This CDR3 is CATSDLFAGDYGYTF. As DNA, the CDR3 is TGTGCCACCAGTGATTTGTTCGCAGGGGACTATGGCTACACCTTC.

This clonotype was detected ten times or more. The V and J genes are TRBV20-1 and TRBJ1-1, with D uncertain. Germline CDR1 reads DFQATT; CDR2 reads SNEGSKA (reference sequence). Trimming pared 3 bases from V and 3 bases from J, leaving 11 bases between. The CDR3 contains 13 residues. The CDR3 coding sequence is TGCAGTGCTAGGGACGGATGGGACACTGAAGCTTTCTTT. Its protein product is CSARDGWDTEAFF.

This clonotype was seen only a few times. The J gene is TRBJ2-1, the V gene TRBV10-2; D might be TRBD2 (6 bases). CDR3 length equals 14 residues. Deletions cut 6 bases from V and 0 bases from J, with 9 bases between. Germline lookup yields CDR1 WSHSY and CDR2 SAAADI. In nucleotides, the CDR3 is TGCGCCAGCAGGGTGACTAGCTCCTACAATGAGCAGTTCTTC. Amino acid sequence: CASRVTSSYNEQFF.

J is TRBJ2-3 and V is TRBV19, with D perhaps matching TRBD1 (6 bases). The CDR3 is 14 amino acids. CDR1 is LNHDA and CDR2 is SQIVND in the germline V gene (reference sequence). Trimming pared 1 base from V and 6 bases from J, leaving 11 bases between. The CDR3 sequence is CASSIGRGWDTQYF. In DNA form, the CDR3 reads TGTGCCAGTAGTATAGGCAGGGGATGGGATACGCAGTATTTT.

The J gene is TRBJ2-1, the V gene TRBV5-6, with D perhaps TRBD1 (6 bases). The CDR3 is 16 amino acids. Germline CDR1 reads SGHDT; CDR2 reads YYEEEE. V lost 4 bases to trimming and J lost 6 bases, with 20 bases between them. CDR3 DNA sequence: TGTGCCAGCAGCCCTCCCCACGGACAGTTTCTCAATGAGCAGTTCTTC. It translates to CASSPPHGQFLNEQFF. The whole variable domain, remainder taken from reference TRBV5-6 and TRBJ2-1, is DAGVTQSPTHLIKTRGQQVTLRCSPKSGHDTVSWYQQALGQGPQFIFQYYEEEERQRGNFPDRFSGHQFPNYSSELNVNALLLGDSALYLCASSPPHGQFLNEQFFGPGTRLTVL.

This clonotype occurred a few times. Here the CDR3 reads CASSPWDSPETQYF. The CDR3 DNA is TGTGCCAGCAGTCCCTGGGACAGTCCAGAGACCCAGTACTTC. This chain joins TRBV27 and TRBJ2-5; 7 bases map to TRBD1. Germline trimming cut 5 bases from V and 4 bases from J; bases unmatched to any gene: 7. The CDR3 sequence is 14 residues long. The germline V gene encodes CDR1 MNHEY and CDR2 SMNVEV (reference sequence).

The sample holds a few counts of this clonotype. The V and J genes are TRBV7-2 and TRBJ2-5; no clear D gene. V was clipped by 0 bases and J by 1 base, with 6 bases between them. This CDR3 has 14 residues. The germline V gene has CDR1 SGHTA and CDR2 FQGNSA. The CDR3 nucleotides read TGTGCCAGCAGCTTAGCCAGGTCCCAAGAGACCCAGTACTTC. It codes for CASSLARSQETQYF.

With regard to this clonotype: One junction end disagrees with the germline gene, perhaps due to a read error. The genes are TRBV19 and TRBJ1-5, with D possibly matching TRBD1 (5 bases). The CDR3 contains 14 residues. Per germline, CDR1 LNHDA and CDR2 SQIVND (reference sequence). This CDR3 reads CVSSPSGGGQPQHF. CDR3 DNA sequence: TGTGTCAGTAGTCCCAGCGGTGGGGGTCAGCCCCAGCATTTT.

This chain links TRBV11-1 with TRBJ2-3, with D possibly being TRBD2 (6 bases). The length of the CDR3 is 15 residues. The germline V gene encodes CDR1 SGHAT and CDR2 FQDESV (reference sequence). The ends were cut back, 5 bases at V and 2 bases at J, with 14 bases in the middle. DNA of the CDR3: TGTGCCAGCAGCCCCTTGGGACTTCTCACAGATACGCAGTATTTT. Its translation: CASSPLGLLTDTQYF.

This clonotype appeared many times. V and J are TRBV30 and TRBJ1-2; 7 positions match TRBD1. The CDR3 runs 11 residues. With 8 bases clipped from V and 8 bases from J, the junction kept 8 bases outside the gene matches. The V gene's germline CDR1 is GTSNPN and CDR2 SVGIG (reference sequence). The CDR3: CAQTGERGYTF. The CDR3 coding sequence is TGTGCCCAAACAGGGGAGCGGGGCTACACCTTC.

This clonotype was counted only a few times. The chain joins TRBV6-1 to TRBJ1-2, with D unresolved. The V and J ends lost 3 bases and 2 bases respectively, with 7 bases between them. The CDR3 extends over 13 amino acids. CDR1 and CDR2 (germline): MNHNS, SASEGT. The DNA for the CDR3 is TGTGCCAGCAGTGAGAGGGTCAACTATGGCTACACCTTC. Translation: CASSERVNYGYTF.

The table lists this clonotype with a few counts. The CDR3: CASSLAGSKQYF. The CDR3 DNA reads TGTGCCAGCAGCTTAGCCGGCAGTAAACAGTACTTC. This chain links TRBV7-2 with TRBJ2-4; D not resolved. The germline V gene encodes CDR1 SGHTA and CDR2 FQGNSA. Trimming shortened V by 0 bases and J by 13 bases, and 10 bases separated the two germline ends. CDR3 length: 12 amino acids.

This clonotype was seen only a few times. The chain combines TRBV29-1 with TRBJ1-1; D not resolved. The CDR3 has 13 amino acids. Germline V gene sequence: CDR1 SQVTM, CDR2 ANQGSEA. The germline V and J ends were trimmed by 2 bases and 8 bases, with 15 bases remaining between them. The CDR3 loop is CSVERSPAREAFF. The CDR3, as DNA: TGCAGCGTTGAAAGGTCTCCGGCCCGGGAAGCTTTCTTT.

In this sample, this clonotype turned up a few times. V is TRBV27 and J is TRBJ1-2; 8 bases are shared with TRBD1. Losses at the gene ends were 2 bases for V and 8 bases for J; bases not matched to a gene: 4. This CDR3 has 13 residues. Germline CDR1 reads MNHEY; CDR2 reads SMNVEV (reference sequence). The CDR3 protein is CASSLGQGRGYTF. CDR3 bases: TGTGCCAGCAGTTTAGGACAGGGAAGGGGCTACACCTTC.

This chain links TRBV15 with TRBJ2-7, with 9 nucleotides matching TRBD1. The CDR3 has 17 amino acids. V shed 5 bases and J 4 bases; nucleotides not matched to a gene: 15. Germline assignment: CDR1 LNHNV and CDR2 YYDKDF (reference sequence). CDR3 DNA: TGTGCCACCAGCGGATTCCGGGACAGGGCTCAAAGTTACGAGCAGTACTTC. As protein: CATSGFRDRAQSYEQYF.

This clonotype was observed many times. CDR3 sequence reads: CSVEGDGTSVGEQYF. DNA of the CDR3: TGCAGCGTTGAGGGCGATGGGACATCGGTCGGCGAGCAGTACTTC. The chain has TRBV29-1 and TRBJ2-7; possibly TRBD1 for D (6 bases). V was trimmed by 3 bases and J by 6 bases, leaving 21 bases between them. CDR1 is SQVTM, CDR2 ANQGSEA, per germline. The CDR3 runs to 15 residues.

The J gene is TRBJ2-2, the V gene TRBV7-2, with 9 bases identical to TRBD1. The CDR3 extends over 15 amino acids. Germline V gene lookup returns CDR1 SGHTA and CDR2 FQGNSA. V shed 4 bases and J 4 bases; nucleotides not matched to a gene: 4. CDR3 sequence (DNA): TGTGCCAGCAGCTACTCACAGGGGGCCACCGGGGAGCTGTTTTTT. It specifies CASSYSQGATGELFF.

The J gene is TRBJ1-5, the V gene TRBV7-2, with D maybe TRBD1 (6 bases). Germline CDR1 SGHTA, CDR2 FQGNSA. Deletions cut 2 bases from V and 0 bases from J, with 17 bases between. The CDR3 runs 18 residues. The CDR3 bases are TGTGCCAGCAGCTTATTAGCCAGGGGAGGCTATAGCAATCAGCCCCAGCATTTT. Its protein product is CASSLLARGGYSNQPQHF.

This clonotype occurred many times. The chain is built from TRBV20-1 and TRBJ2-5; 8 bases map to TRBD2. The CDR3 spans 12 residues. Germline-derived CDR1 and CDR2 are DFQATT and SNEGSKA (reference sequence). V shed 8 bases and J 4 bases; nucleotides not matched to a gene: 6. CDR3 DNA sequence: TGCAGTTCACACACTAGCGGAGAGACCCAGTACTTC. It is translated as CSSHTSGETQYF.

This clonotype was seen only a few times. The CDR3 is CASSPKSGVPYEQYF. CDR3 nucleotide sequence: TGTGCCAGCAGCCCCAAGAGCGGGGTTCCATACGAGCAGTACTTC. The chain uses TRBV7-2 and TRBJ2-7; 7 bases match TRBD2. V was pared by 5 bases and J by 4 bases, with 11 bases of the junction left unmatched. The CDR3 length is 15 residues. The V gene's germline CDR1 is SGHTA and CDR2 FQGNSA.

This clonotype was seen only a few times. V usage is TRBV2 and J usage is TRBJ1-2, with TRBD1 as a possible D gene (5 bases). The V gene's germline CDR1 is SNHLY and CDR2 FYNNEI. This CDR3 is built from 15 residues. The V end was cut by 5 bases, the J end by 2 bases, with 15 bases between. CDR3 sequence: CASSPLSGSNYGYTF. The CDR3 region has the DNA TGTGCCAGCAGTCCCTTGTCAGGGTCGAACTATGGCTACACCTTC. Combining the CDR3 with reference TRBV2 and TRBJ1-2 gives the whole variable domain EPEVTQTPSHQVTQMGQEVILRCVPISNHLYFYWYRQILGQKVEFLVSFYNNEISEKSEIFDDQFSVERPDGSNFTLKIRSTKLEDSAMYFCASSPLSGSNYGYTFGSGTRLTVV.

The chain joins TRBV9 to TRBJ2-3, with D possibly matching TRBD2 (6 bases). CDR1 is SGDLS and CDR2 is YYNGEE in the germline V gene. The CDR3 runs 15 residues. Trimming took 4 bases from V and 5 from J, leaving 17 bases between them. The CDR3 reads CASSTSGTLGDTQYF. The DNA of the CDR3 is TGTGCCAGCAGCACCTCCGGGACTCTCGGAGATACGCAGTATTTT.

This clonotype has just a few counts. The chain recombines TRBV29-1 with TRBJ1-2; D call uncertain. Germline V CDR1 and CDR2: SQVTM, ANQGSEA. With 3 bases removed from V and 8 bases from J, the gap between germline ends came to 10 bases. This CDR3 spans 11 amino acids. The CDR3 nucleotides read TGCAGCGTTGAGGCAGGAACCGGCTACACCTTC. This gives the protein CSVEAGTGYTF.

V gene TRBV11-2 combines with J gene TRBJ2-7; D possibly matches TRBD1 or TRBD2 (5 bases each). The CDR3 is 15 amino acids. The germline V gene has CDR1 SGHAT and CDR2 FQNNGV. V was trimmed by 4 bases and J by 8 bases, leaving 21 bases between them. CDR3 protein: CASSSPTGPLLKQYF. The CDR3 DNA reads TGTGCCAGCAGCTCCCCCACGGGACCCCTCTTAAAGCAGTACTTC.

The gene calls are TRBV7-3 and TRBJ2-3; 10 bases match TRBD1. Per germline, CDR1 SGHTA and CDR2 FQGTGA. J lost 6 bases, V lost 4 bases, and 4 bases had no gene match. This CDR3 is 14 amino acids long. The CDR3 DNA is TGTGCCAGCAGCTCTGGACAGGGGGTGGATACGCAGTATTTT. Amino acid sequence: CASSSGQGVDTQYF. Full variable domain (outside the CDR3, taken from reference TRBV7-3 and TRBJ2-3): GAGVSQTPSNKVTEKGKYVELRCDPISGHTALYWYRQSLGQGPEFLIYFQGTGAADDSGLPNDRFFAVRPEGSVSTLKIQRTERGDSAVYLCASSSGQGVDTQYFGPGTRLTVL.

The chain is built from TRBV25-1 and TRBJ2-5; tentative D call: TRBD1 (5 bases). CDR1 MGHDK and CDR2 SYGVNS come from the germline V gene. Trimming took off 4 bases at V and 1 base at J, with 10 bases between the two ends. The CDR3 sequence is 14 residues long. Here the CDR3 reads CASSVAGFQETQYF. In DNA, the CDR3 is TGTGCCAGCAGTGTAGCAGGGTTCCAAGAGACCCAGTACTTC.